Sequencing of this T cell receptor (beta chain) was carried out in a study of T-cell reconstitution after alpha-beta-depleted transplantation in children. Findings and limits, study-wide: From surviving recipient T cells and thymic progenitors came the high day-60 TCRbeta diversity observed in some patients.

Unique molecular identifiers were incorporated during preparation of the TCRbeta library. From the PCR reads, TCRdb called clonotypes with MiXCR, one entry per CDR3 protein. The data contain approximately 630,000 distinct CDR3 sequences, roughly 14% of them singletons. This CDR3 is 14 amino acids long. V gave up 2 bases and J gave up 2 bases, with 8 bases separating them. This clonotype came up many times. The antigen is unknown. The TCR was taken from a girl aged 2-10 years with congenital amegakaryocytic thrombocytopenia, due to receive a stem cell transplant. Material: PBMCs, obtained before TCRalphabeta/CD19-depleted stem cell transplant. This sequence joins TRBV12-3 or TRBV12-4 and TRBJ2-3; D possibly matches TRBD1 or TRBD2 (5 bases each). The CDR3 is CASSLRDDTDTQYF. The CDR3, as DNA: TGTGCCAGCAGTTTAAGGGACGACACAGATACGCAGTATTTT.